This T cell receptor (beta chain) was recovered during a study of persistence of HIV-infected CD4 T cells (TCRdb year 2020). Study-wide context: The median time the participants had spent on suppressive ART was approximately eight years. Peripheral blood samples of up to about 180 mL were collected at multiple time points, except for a couple of participants, who underwent leukapheresis at a single time point. The study isolated CMV- and HIV-1 Gag-responding CD4+ T cells from ART-treated individuals to examine antigen-driven clonal expansion of HIV-1-infected cells. TCRbeta sequencing assessed the clonality of all cells in each sorted population, while proviral sequencing assessed the clonality of infected cells. The TCR cluster analysis across participants included about 8 participants for CMV and over 5 participants for Gag.

The treatment or condition label here, explained by the study, means: suppressive antiretroviral therapy. A pool of overlapping HIV-1 Gag 15-mer peptides was used at 0.9 to 1 ug per peptide per mL for cell stimulation. Responding CD4+ T cells were sorted by upregulation of both CD40 ligand and CD69. HIV-1-infected adults in whom suppressive ART had been started during chronic infection were enrolled as participants. For at least 4 years, the participants' plasma HIV-1 RNA had been undetectable, below 50 copies/mL. To be included, a participant needed positive CMV serology and a CD4+ T cell count above 400 cells/uL. Before stimulation, PBMCs were isolated using density centrifugation and then depleted of CD8+ T cells. For about 20 hours, CD8-depleted PBMCs were stimulated with anti-CD28/CD49d costimulation, a CD40-blocking antibody, and enfuvirtide, which was added to prevent new infections. Cells were sorted on a Beckman Coulter MoFlo Legacy or XDP sorter, with propidium iodide excluding dead cells. For samples with more than one million cells, genomic DNA was extracted with the QIAamp DNA Mini Kit, and for all other samples the Quick-DNA Microprep Kit was used.

The germline V gene yields MDHEN for CDR1 and SYDVKM for CDR2. The V end gives up 1 base and the J end 5 bases, leaving 20 bases in the junction not matched to a gene. The CDR3 sequence holds 20 residues, the cysteine and phenylalanine included. Solely the CDR3 DNA is kept, with 60 bases framed from the first base. Overall study outcomes, separate from this receptor: TCRbeta richness in CMV- and Gag-responding cells was significantly lower than in anti-CD3/anti-CD28-responding cells; CMV-responding cells had higher oligoclonality than CD3/CD28-stimulated and Gag-responding cells. A correlation was observed between TCR oligoclonality and proviral oligoclonality within the same sorted populations. The study involved few individuals and tested only a limited range of antigens. Enrichment of degenerate expanded CDR3beta sequences was found in antigen-responding cells, suggesting convergent selection of CD4+ responses to CMV and Gag. Restriction of bulk TCR analyses to the rare CMV-responding cells that actually carried HIV-1 proviruses was not possible.

The immunoSEQ hsTCRB assay version 4 in survey mode was used to sequence TCRbeta repertoires from genomic DNA. Genomic DNA was diluted to 7.5 to 10 ng/uL, and up to roughly 1 ug per sample was used for TCRbeta sequencing. Processing in the source paper ran as follows. Analysis of the TCRbeta data was done in ImmunoSeq Analyzer 3.0, and diversity was computed on productive nucleotide rearrangements. Lower-bound TCR diversity was estimated with the improved Chao index, and clonality with the Gini coefficient using the Immunarch R package. When different nucleotide rearrangements encoded the same CDR3beta amino acid sequence, each rearrangement was treated as a distinct clonotype. Differential abundance analysis found TCRbeta sequences that were significantly enriched in antigen-responding cells compared with anti-CD3/anti-CD28-activated cells. Using predicted peptide-MHC specificity as the basis, GLIPH2 grouped TCRs into clusters, both for each participant individually and for the merged data sets that combined participants. As stored in TCRdb, this immuneACCESS dataset retains in-frame rearrangements with V and J assigned. A fraction of the clones does not appear; measured against another copy, unresolved V genes explain less than half of the discrepancy, and the remainder lacks a known reason. The V and J calls and clone size were taken over from that table, and D and trimming were inferred from the DNA. The sample table contains 25,000 to 35,000 clones; only one count was recorded for roughly 70% of them. More than 1.2% of the sample is held by the ten biggest clonotypes.

This clone was seen a single time. No cognate antigen has been identified for it. Within one base of it there is no much larger clone, and no base qualities were kept. Specimen: CD4+ T cells sorted from PBMCs after approximately 20-hour stimulation, collected from a patient who received antiretroviral therapy. The sample's cell subset or site label is to be understood as: CD40L+CD69+ CD4 T cells responding to HIV-1 Gag peptides. This clonotype was obtained from an adult man with HIV who was CMV-seropositive. The receptor chain draws on TRBV28 and TRBJ1-2, with 9 bases aligning to TRBD1. The CDR3 sequence is CASSLYVPDSNRGRGYGYTF. At the DNA level, the sequence is TGTGCCAGCAGTTTATACGTACCGGATTCCAACAGGGGGCGAGGGTATGGCTACACCTTC.